These 30 T cell receptor beta chains share one sample of origin, sequenced in a study of blood T cells in healthy people across ages. It was with a sample-barcoded 5' primer and a J-beta primer mix that a second PCR of about 7 to 12 cycles was run. TCRdb redid the calling of the 5' RACE reads with MiXCR, one entry per CDR3 protein. The data show hundreds of thousands of distinct CDR3 sequences, with roughly 43% seen just once and around 32% held by the top ten. Specimen: blood. These receptors were collected from a man older than 75 in good health.

The V gene is TRBV12-3 or TRBV12-4, the J gene TRBJ2-5, with D perhaps TRBD1 (8 bases). The J call may be incorrect, as the DNA end agrees better with TRBJ2-7. CDR3 size: 16 residues. The CDR3 region is CASSLGPVQGGYEQYF. The CDR3, as DNA: TGTGCCAGCAGTTTAGGGCCCGTACAGGGGGGGTACGAGCAGTACTTC.

V is TRBV7-2 and J is TRBJ1-2; TRBD1 might be the D (6 bases). This CDR3 contains 16 residues. In germline, CDR1 is SGHTA, CDR2 FQGNSA. Trimming cost V 1 base and J 4 bases, with 16 bases left between them. The CDR3 loop reads CASSLGPHRESYGYTF. In nucleotides, the CDR3 is TGTGCCAGCAGCTTAGGTCCCCACAGGGAATCCTATGGCTACACCTTC.

The rearrangement joins TRBV3-1 to TRBJ2-4; D ambiguous. The CDR3 has 15 residues. From germline, CDR1 is LGHDT and CDR2 YNNKEL (reference sequence). Trimming took off 1 base at V and 0 bases at J, with 7 bases between the two ends. The CDR3 DNA sequence: TGTGCCAGCAGCCAAGGGGCTCTAGCCAAAAACATTCAGTACTTC. Its translation is CASSQGALAKNIQYF.

This clonotype was detected ten times or more. J is TRBJ2-7 and V is TRBV20-1; D gene ambiguous. Germline-derived CDR1 and CDR2 are DFQATT and SNEGSKA (reference sequence). Trimming removed 3 bases at V and 4 bases at J, with 7 bases between. The CDR3 has 11 residues. The CDR3 DNA is TGCAGTGCTAGGGGATATTACGAGCAGTACTTC. Translated, it gives CSARGYYEQYF.

The rearrangement uses TRBV6-1 and TRBJ1-4; D is uncertain. Trimming took 4 bases from V and 1 from J, leaving 4 bases between them. CDR1 and CDR2 (germline): MNHNS, SASEGT. This CDR3 region has 13 residues. The CDR3 is CASSAQTNEKLFF. The CDR3 DNA is TGTGCCAGCAGTGCTCAAACTAATGAAAAACTGTTTTTT.

This clonotype was observed a few times. The CDR3 reads CASSRTSLREDTQYF. The DNA of the CDR3 is TGCGCCAGCAGCCGTACTAGCCTCCGTGAAGATACGCAGTATTTT. V gene TRBV4-3 combines with J gene TRBJ2-3; a possible D gene is TRBD2 (6 bases). V dropped 4 bases and J dropped 5 bases, with 16 bases sitting between them. Germline assignment: CDR1 LGHNA and CDR2 YSLEER. The CDR3 runs 15 residues.

This chain joins TRBV12-3 or TRBV12-4 and TRBJ2-3; D gene ambiguous. The germline V and J ends were trimmed by 5 bases and 1 base, with 13 bases remaining between them. The CDR3 loop spans 15 amino acids. The DNA of the CDR3 is TGTGCCAGCAGTGTATTACGGTCGGGCACAGATACGCAGTATTTT. Its protein is CASSVLRSGTDTQYF.

V gene TRBV5-1 combines with J gene TRBJ2-1, with D uncertain. The germline V and J ends were trimmed by 4 bases and 5 bases, with 13 bases remaining between them. From germline, CDR1 is SGHRS and CDR2 YFSETQ. CDR3 size: 14 residues. The CDR3 region is CASSPSRINNEQFF. In DNA form, the CDR3 reads TGCGCCAGCAGCCCTTCTAGAATCAACAATGAGCAGTTCTTC.

Regarding this clonotype: Possible read error: a much larger clone is one base away. V is TRBV7-6 and J is TRBJ2-7, with 8 positions matching TRBD2. CDR3 length equals 13 residues. Germline assignment: CDR1 SGHVS and CDR2 FNYEAQ. The CDR3 DNA sequence: TGTGCCAGCACGGGAGGGCCGACTAGGGAGCAGCACTTC. It codes for CASTGGPTREQHF.

The chain is built from TRBV20-1 and TRBJ1-1; D ambiguous. This CDR3 is 14 amino acids long. The V end was cut by 4 bases, the J end by 5 bases, with 17 bases between. CDR1 and CDR2 (germline): DFQATT, SNEGSKA (reference sequence). CDR3 protein: CSAKSKNLKTEAFF. Here the CDR3 DNA reads TGCAGTGCTAAGTCCAAAAACCTTAAAACTGAAGCTTTCTTT.

This clonotype was observed a handful of times. This rearrangement joins TRBV7-2 to TRBJ2-1, with 12 bases aligning to TRBD1. This CDR3 contains 15 residues. V shed 3 bases and J 6 bases; nucleotides not matched to a gene: 3. From germline, CDR1 is SGHTA and CDR2 FQGNSA. CDR3 bases: TGTGCCAGCAGCTTCCGGGACAGGGGGCTCAATGAGCAGTTCTTC. It is translated as CASSFRDRGLNEQFF.

This clonotype was detected only a few times. The chain combines TRBV7-2 with TRBJ2-7; tentatively, D is TRBD1 (6 bases). The CDR3 totals 14 residues. The germline CDR1 and CDR2 sequences are SGHTA and FQGNSA. The V end was cut by 5 bases, the J end by 6 bases, with 17 bases between. The CDR3 DNA sequence: TGTGCCAGCAGCGTAGGGCCAGGGGTGAGCGAGCAGTACTTC. This codes for CASSVGPGVSEQYF.

The table lists this clonotype with a few counts. The chain employs TRBV7-2 and TRBJ2-1; a weak D match, TRBD1 (6 bases). Germline loops: CDR1 SGHTA, CDR2 FQGNSA. The CDR3 has 12 residues. V was pared by 2 bases and J by 10 bases, with 9 bases between. CDR3 bases: TGTGCCAGCAGCTTACAGGGGTGGGAGCAGTTCTTC. Residues: CASSLQGWEQFF.

V is TRBV6-6 and J is TRBJ2-5; a possible D gene is TRBD1 (6 bases). V lost 6 bases to trimming and J lost 1 base, with 6 bases between them. This CDR3 contains 12 residues. The germline V gene has CDR1 MNHNY and CDR2 SVGAGI (reference sequence). The CDR3 bases are TGTGCCAGCAGGGACAGCCAAGAGACCCAGTACTTC. Translating it yields CASRDSQETQYF.

The rearrangement joins TRBV2 to TRBJ2-3; 10 bases align to TRBD2. CDR1 SNHLY and CDR2 FYNNEI come from the germline V gene. The CDR3 consists of 15 residues. The V segment lost 8 bases and the J segment 3 bases; nucleotides outside the gene matches: 8. For the CDR3, the DNA is TGTGCCAGCGGGGGAGCGGGAGGGTCAACAGATACGCAGTATTTT. It specifies CASGGAGGSTDTQYF.

This clonotype was seen a single time. This sequence joins TRBV4-1 and TRBJ2-5; D is ambiguous. The DNA end is more similar to TRBJ2-7, so the J call may be wrong. CDR3 length equals 18 residues. The germline CDR1 and CDR2 sequences are MGHRA and YSYEKL. The CDR3 DNA sequence: TGCGCCAGCACCGAAACTTTAAGTGGCGGCGCGTATCTCTACGAGCAGTACTTC. It is translated as CASTETLSGGAYLYEQYF.

The chain combines TRBV3-1 with TRBJ2-7, with D possibly matching TRBD2 (5 bases). The V and J ends lost 3 bases and 0 bases respectively, with 18 bases between them. Germline V gives CDR1 LGHDT, CDR2 YNNKEL (reference sequence). The CDR3 has 17 amino acids. CDR3 amino acids: CASSHTSLQTISYEQYF. The CDR3 DNA reads as TGTGCCAGCAGCCATACCTCATTACAGACTATCTCCTACGAGCAGTACTTC.

This rearrangement joins TRBV6-6 to TRBJ1-1; no clear D gene. The CDR3 length is 13 residues. CDR1 MNHNY and CDR2 SVGAGI come from the germline V gene (reference sequence). Trimming shortened V by 6 bases and J by 6 bases, and 14 bases separated the two germline ends. The CDR3 nucleotides are TGTGCCAGCAGCTTCGCCTCAAACGCTGAAGCTTTCTTT. This sequence encodes CASSFASNAEAFF.

Worth noting for this clonotype: A much larger clone lies a single base off, so this may be a read error. J is TRBJ2-1 and V is TRBV4-3; D remains ambiguous. TRBJ2-7 matches the DNA end more closely, so the J call is doubtful. The CDR3 is 15 amino acids. Germline assignment: CDR1 LGHNA and CDR2 YSLEER. CDR3 residues: CASSQDQSFYNEQYF. CDR3 sequence (DNA): TGCGCCAGCAGCCAAGATCAATCTTTCTACAATGAGCAGTACTTC.

The V gene is TRBV3-1, the J gene TRBJ2-1, with D perhaps TRBD2 (5 bases). The germline V and J ends were trimmed by 1 base and 4 bases, with 11 bases remaining between them. CDR3 length: 15 residues. Germline CDR1 is LGHDT and CDR2 is YNNKEL (reference sequence). The CDR3 is CASSQARGWYNEQFF. The CDR3 nucleotides are TGTGCCAGCAGCCAAGCCCGGGGATGGTACAATGAGCAGTTCTTC.

This clonotype was seen only a few times. CDR3 coding DNA: TGTGCCAGCAGTTTTGAGGACCCTCGCACAGATACGCAGTATTTT. Translation: CASSFEDPRTDTQYF. The chain joins TRBV6-2 or TRBV6-3 to TRBJ2-3; no clear D. V lost 4 bases to trimming and J lost 1 base, with 12 bases between them. CDR1 and CDR2 (germline): MNHEY, SVGEGT. The CDR3 is 15 amino acids.

The sample holds a few counts of this clonotype. The CDR3: CASSLPGVGGETQYF. The CDR3 nucleotides read TGTGCCAGCAGCTTACCAGGGGTGGGCGGAGAGACCCAGTACTTC. The V and J genes are TRBV7-9 and TRBJ2-5, with D tentatively TRBD1 (6 bases). Germline V gene sequence: CDR1 SEHNR, CDR2 FQNEAQ (reference sequence). The CDR3 is 15 amino acids. The V end was cut by 2 bases, the J end by 4 bases, with 14 bases between.

This clonotype came up many times. V usage is TRBV15 and J usage is TRBJ2-1; tentatively, D is TRBD2 (6 bases). This CDR3 has 14 amino acids. Per the germline V gene, CDR1 is LNHNV and CDR2 is YYDKDF (reference sequence). V lost 5 bases, J lost 6 bases, and 14 bases lay in between. CDR3 in amino acids: CATSPTRLGNEQFF. The CDR3 DNA sequence: TGTGCCACCAGCCCTACCAGACTAGGCAATGAGCAGTTCTTC. Full variable domain (remainder filled in from reference TRBV15 and TRBJ2-1): DAMVIQNPRYQVTQFGKPVTLSCSQTLNHNVMYWYQQKSSQAPKLLFHYYDKDFNNEADTPDNFQSRRPNTSFCFLDIRSPGLGDTAMYLCATSPTRLGNEQFFGPGTRLTVL.

V gene TRBV3-1 combines with J gene TRBJ2-5, with D maybe TRBD2 (7 bases). V was trimmed by 5 bases and J by 5 bases, leaving 9 bases between them. Germline V gene sequence: CDR1 LGHDT, CDR2 YNNKEL (reference sequence). CDR3 size: 12 residues. CDR3 in amino acids: CASSGGAETQYF. DNA of the CDR3: TGTGCCAGCAGCGGGGGGGCCGAGACCCAGTACTTC.

Turning to this clonotype: A much larger clone is a single base away; this may be a read error. The genes are TRBV7-2 and TRBJ2-1; D remains ambiguous. The J call may be wrong; the DNA end is better matched by TRBJ2-7. Per the germline V gene, CDR1 is SGHTA and CDR2 is FQGNSA. CDR3 size: 13 residues. CDR3 in DNA: TGTGCCAGCAGCTCCAACTCCTACAATGAGCAGTACTTC. It yields the protein CASSSNSYNEQYF.

CDR3 sequence reads: CASSSNTGGPETQYF. The CDR3 DNA reads as TGTGCCAGCAGCTCGAATACAGGGGGGCCAGAGACCCAGTACTTC. This chain connects TRBV5-6 to TRBJ2-7, with 8 bases matching TRBD1. The end of the DNA is better explained by TRBJ2-5, so the J call may be wrong. Germline CDR1 and CDR2: SGHDT and YYEEEE. This CDR3 has 15 amino acids.

This clonotype occurred a few times. This sequence joins TRBV20-1 and TRBJ2-7; a possible D gene is TRBD2 (5 bases). The CDR3 length is 14 residues. V lost 6 bases, J lost 2 bases, and 17 bases lay in between. Looked up from germline, CDR1 is DFQATT and CDR2 is SNEGSKA (reference sequence). The CDR3 sequence: CSALPPGSTYEQYF. The CDR3 DNA follows: TGCAGTGCCCTCCCTCCGGGAAGCACCTACGAGCAGTACTTC.

This clonotype has a handful of counts. This rearrangement joins TRBV7-2 to TRBJ2-7; D might be TRBD1 or TRBD2, each matching 5 bases. The germline V gene has CDR1 SGHTA and CDR2 FQGNSA. Trimming left V 4 bases short and J 0 bases short, with 10 bases between. This CDR3 has 14 amino acids. CDR3 sequence (DNA): TGTGCCAGCAGCTATGGGACGAACTCCTACGAGCAGTACTTC. Amino acids: CASSYGTNSYEQYF.

V gene TRBV20-1 combines with J gene TRBJ2-3; D call uncertain. The germline gives CDR1 DFQATT, CDR2 SNEGSKA (reference sequence). Trimming stripped 0 bases from V and 2 bases from J, with 15 bases between. The CDR3 contains 16 residues. The CDR3 reads CSARDRAQANTDTQYF. CDR3 in DNA: TGCAGTGCTAGAGATCGCGCCCAGGCTAACACAGATACGCAGTATTTT.

The chain couples TRBV29-1 to TRBJ2-3; 10 bases match TRBD2. Germline CDR1 and CDR2: SQVTM and ANQGSEA. The CDR3 totals 16 residues. The J segment lost 0 bases and the V segment lost 6 bases, leaving 9 bases of the junction unmatched. This CDR3 is CSVGGTTSGSTDTQYF. CDR3 in DNA: TGCAGCGTGGGGGGTACGACTAGCGGGAGCACAGATACGCAGTATTTT.